This section outlines one TCR beta chain sequence together with its context. What it binds is unknown. Germline-derived CDR1 and CDR2 are SQVTM and ANQGSEA. The junction had 2 bases not matched to a gene; V was cut back by 4 bases and J by 4 bases. This CDR3 comprises 13 residues. These data belong to a study of early T cells in non-severe SARS-CoV-2 infection. Looking at the study overall: Bulk RNA isolated from unsorted whole blood underwent sequencing; chains were not paired. Study outcomes and limitations: VDJdb matching favored anti-spike CD8 responses, missing private and CD4 specificities.

Unique molecular identifiers tagged individual cDNA molecules. MiXCR was run by TCRdb on the 5' RACE reads, yielding one entry per CDR3 protein. Here the sample spans 70,000 or so distinct CDR3 sequences, roughly 13% being singletons. Sequencing used whole blood. The source of this sequence is an adult who was a healthcare worker with PCR-confirmed SARS-CoV-2 infection or an uninfected control (not recorded which). V and J are TRBV29-1 and TRBJ1-5, with 9 bases identical to TRBD1. The DNA of the CDR3 is TGCAGCGTTGGGGGACAGGGTAATCAGCCCCAGCATTTT. Translated, it gives CSVGGQGNQPQHF.